One and the same sample provided the 12 T cell receptor beta chains below, sequenced in a study of blood T cell repertoires in COVID-19. The method was immunoSEQ multiplex PCR; TCRdb's version includes in-frame clones alone and lacks a portion of them. This repertoire shows approximately 430,000 clones, 86% found once; its top ten account for under 1.5%. Sequenced input: peripheral blood. The receptors originated from a woman aged 25 to 39 with active or convalescent COVID-19.

The J gene is TRBJ1-4, the V gene TRBV27; 10 nucleotides match TRBD1. V shed 4 bases and J 10 bases; nucleotides not matched to a gene: 18. The CDR3 spans 18 residues. Per germline, CDR1 MNHEY and CDR2 SMNVEV (reference sequence). The CDR3: CASSSFRDRGHNDGKLFF. Written as DNA, the CDR3 is TGTGCCAGCAGTTCATTCAGGGACAGGGGCCATAATGACGGAAAACTGTTTTTT.

This chain joins TRBV2 and TRBJ1-3; tentative D call: TRBD1 (5 bases). The CDR3 consists of 16 residues. The V and J ends lost 3 bases and 0 bases respectively, with 12 bases between them. Germline V gene sequence: CDR1 SNHLY, CDR2 FYNNEI. CDR3 amino acids: CASSESWGDSGNTIYF. CDR3 in DNA: TGTGCCAGCAGTGAGTCTTGGGGGGACTCTGGAAACACCATATATTTT.

The genes are TRBV5-5 and TRBJ2-1; TRBD1 matches at 7 bases. Germline values: CDR1 SGHKS, CDR2 YYEKEE (reference sequence). There are 12 residues in the CDR3. The V segment lost 4 bases and the J segment 9 bases; nucleotides outside the gene matches: 4. CDR3 amino acids: CASSPQGSEQFF. The CDR3 region has the DNA TGTGCCAGCAGCCCACAGGGGTCTGAGCAGTTCTTC.

This sequence joins TRBV5-6 and TRBJ2-5; no reliable D call. This CDR3 has 13 residues. Germline lookup yields CDR1 SGHDT and CDR2 YYEEEE. The germline V and J ends were trimmed by 1 base and 2 bases, with 6 bases remaining between them. CDR3 in amino acids: CASSLTEQETQYF. The CDR3 DNA sequence: TGTGCCAGCAGCTTGACAGAACAAGAGACCCAGTACTTC.

This chain joins TRBV19 and TRBJ2-3; 7 bases align to TRBD1. CDR3 size: 16 residues. With V trimmed by 11 bases and J by 5 bases, 19 bases remained unmatched. From germline, CDR1 is LNHDA and CDR2 SQIVND (reference sequence). CDR3 DNA sequence: TGTGCCGGACCCTCACCCCGGACAGGTGATGGAGATACGCAGTATTTT. Translation gives CAGPSPRTGDGDTQYF.

The chain employs TRBV25-1 and TRBJ2-3; weak D call: TRBD2 (6 bases). This CDR3 is built from 16 residues. Between the trimmed V and J ends, which lost 9 bases and 0 bases, there was a span of 19 bases. Germline values: CDR1 MGHDK, CDR2 SYGVNS. In nucleotides, the CDR3 is TGTGCCAGTAACCTGGGGGACTTTGGGAGCACAGATACGCAGTATTTT. This translates into CASNLGDFGSTDTQYF.

V and J are TRBV19 and TRBJ2-2; possibly TRBD2 for D (5 bases). V was clipped by 6 bases and J by 4 bases, with 15 bases between them. The germline V gene encodes CDR1 LNHDA and CDR2 SQIVND (reference sequence). The CDR3 length is 15 residues. CDR3 DNA: TGTGCCAGTAGCGATGCCCGCCGGGGCACCGGGGAGCTGTTTTTT. The encoded protein is CASSDARRGTGELFF.

CDR3 nucleotides: TGCGCCAGCAGCCAAAGTCGACAGGGTGACTCTGGAAACACCATATATTTT. Residues: CASSQSRQGDSGNTIYF. J is TRBJ1-3 and V is TRBV4-1; 7 bases line up with TRBD1. Per germline, CDR1 MGHRA and CDR2 YSYEKL. CDR3 size: 17 residues. V dropped 2 bases and J dropped 0; count of bases not matched to a gene: 7.

The V and J genes are TRBV7-9 and TRBJ2-5; TRBD2 aligns across 15 bases. Germline CDR1 reads SEHNR; CDR2 reads FQNEAQ (reference sequence). Losses at the gene ends were 5 bases for V and 5 bases for J; bases not matched to a gene: 6. The CDR3 totals 16 residues. The CDR3 sequence: CASSLGLAGGGETQYF. Written as DNA, the CDR3 is TGTGCCAGCAGCCTGGGACTAGCGGGAGGAGGGGAGACCCAGTACTTC.

V is TRBV7-2 and J is TRBJ2-1; 15 bases map to TRBD2. Trimming at V came to 4 bases and at J to 8 bases, leaving 12 bases not matched to a gene. Germline loops: CDR1 SGHTA, CDR2 FQGNSA. CDR3 length: 18 amino acids. The CDR3 loop reads CASSSKGTSGGFSYEQFF. As DNA, the CDR3 is TGTGCCAGCAGCTCAAAGGGGACTAGCGGGGGGTTTAGTTATGAGCAGTTCTTC. The full variable domain, completed using reference TRBV7-2 and TRBJ2-1, is GAGVSQSPSNKVTEKGKDVELRCDPISGHTALYWYRQSLGQGLEFLIYFQGNSAPDKSGLPSDRFSAERTGGSVSTLTIQRTQQEDSAVYLCASSSKGTSGGFSYEQFFGPGTRLTVL.

This chain links TRBV7-9 with TRBJ1-2, with 8 bases identical to TRBD1. V lost 5 bases to trimming and J lost 8 bases; unmatched junction nucleotides: 10. The CDR3 length is 14 residues. Germline V gene sequence: CDR1 SEHNR, CDR2 FQNEAQ (reference sequence). The CDR3 nucleotides read TGTGCCAGCAGCCGACAGGGGTCCCTATCCGGCTACACCTTC. Its protein is CASSRQGSLSGYTF.

This clone was seen more than once but under ten times. The rearrangement uses TRBV19 and TRBJ1-2, with D tentatively TRBD1 (5 bases). Germline CDR1 is LNHDA and CDR2 is SQIVND (reference sequence). The CDR3 is 13 amino acids. Trimming stripped 0 bases from V and 8 bases from J, with 10 bases between. The CDR3 sequence is CASSIDQGRGYTF. The CDR3 region has the DNA TGTGCCAGTAGTATAGATCAGGGTCGCGGCTACACCTTC.